Ten or more counts support the clone carrying this T cell receptor (beta chain). The sample is drawn from a study of T-cell memory formation after mild COVID-19. TCRdb itself ran the 5' RACE reads through MiXCR, one entry per CDR3 protein. Here the sample spans hundreds of thousands of distinct CDR3 sequences, 15% to 20% being singletons. V lost 6 bases to trimming and J lost 2 bases, with 7 bases between them. The CDR3 covers 12 residues. Germline lookup yields CDR1 KGHSH and CDR2 LQKENI. Sequencing was carried out using PBMCs or a T cell subset sorted from them (not recorded which). V gene TRBV18 combines with J gene TRBJ2-5; D gene unclear. This receptor was identified in an adult woman who had mild COVID-19 (a few samples of this study predate the infection). Cell type and time point are not known. CDR3 protein: CASSPQQETQYF. The CDR3 nucleotides are TGTGCCAGCTCGCCTCAACAAGAGACCCAGTACTTC.